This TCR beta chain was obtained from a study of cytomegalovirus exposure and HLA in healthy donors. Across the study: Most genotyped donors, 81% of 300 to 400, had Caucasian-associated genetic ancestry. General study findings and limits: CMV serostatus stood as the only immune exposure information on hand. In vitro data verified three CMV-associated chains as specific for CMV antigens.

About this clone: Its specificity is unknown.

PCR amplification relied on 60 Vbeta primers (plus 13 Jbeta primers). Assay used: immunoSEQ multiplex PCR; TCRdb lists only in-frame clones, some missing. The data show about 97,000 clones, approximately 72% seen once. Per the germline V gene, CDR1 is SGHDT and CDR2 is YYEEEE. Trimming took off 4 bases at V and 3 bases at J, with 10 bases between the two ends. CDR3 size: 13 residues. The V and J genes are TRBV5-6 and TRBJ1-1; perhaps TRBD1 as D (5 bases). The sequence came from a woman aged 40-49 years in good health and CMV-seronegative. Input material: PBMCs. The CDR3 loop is CASSQGFYTEAFF. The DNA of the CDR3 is TGTGCCAGCAGCCAGGGTTTTTACACTGAAGCTTTCTTT.